This TCR beta chain was documented in a study of long-term antiretroviral therapy in people with HIV. Across the study: The immediate-ART recommendation dates to 2015, and the earliest samples predate it by about a decade.

The junction had 6 bases not matched to a gene; V was cut back by 5 bases and J by 6 bases. CDR1 is LNHDA, CDR2 SQIVND, per germline (reference sequence). CDR3 length: 14 residues. Version v3.0 of the immunoSEQ assay ran at survey level. The assay was immunoSEQ multiplex PCR, and TCRdb's table has in-frame clones only and misses some. The sample shows some 40,000 clones, about 94% of them seen only once. The V call is TRBV19, the J call TRBJ2-1; 8 nucleotides match TRBD1. The sequenced sample was unsorted PBMCs, obtained 9 to 9.5 years after starting antiretroviral therapy. This TCR derives from a man aged 30 to 39 with HIV. The CDR3 sequence is CASSLQGVTNEQFF. The CDR3 DNA reads TGTGCCAGTAGTCTACAGGGGGTTACCAATGAGCAGTTCTTC.